The 12 T cell receptor beta chains below come from one sample, sequenced in a study of T cells in Graves' hyperthyroidism and ophthalmopathy (dated by TCRdb to 2018 to 2020). Libraries were constructed by multiplex PCR. The sequencer listed for this sample is Illumina HiSeq 2000. The TCR beta CDR3 regions were amplified from the RNA transcripts. For the first round of RT-PCR on the TCR CDR3, the HTBI primer set was used together with the Qiagen OneStep RT-PCR kit. The raw public data were reprocessed by TCRdb itself: fastp quality trimming at Q25, MiXCR clonotype calling, in-frame beta chains only. Merged by CDR3 protein, the rows form single entries marked with the most common genes and DNA. Here the sample has some 350,000 distinct CDR3 sequences; roughly 13% occur a single time. Of the sample, 30% to 40% falls within the top ten clones. The source material was blood. The origin of the receptors is a woman in her forties with Graves' ophthalmopathy.

Turning to this clonotype: A much larger clonotype is one base distant, so this may be a read error. CDR3 nucleotide sequence: TGTGCCAGCAGTGGGGGGGGGAAGGGTTTCCCTTGCGAGCAGTACTTC. Encoded protein: CASSGGGKGFPCEQYF. This chain connects TRBV12-3 or TRBV12-4 to TRBJ2-7; 7 bases line up with TRBD2. The CDR3 has 16 amino acids. V was clipped by 5 bases and J by 6 bases; unmatched bases: 16.

This clonotype has ten or more counts. The rearrangement uses TRBV12-3 or TRBV12-4 and TRBJ2-3; D not resolved. This CDR3 is 13 amino acids long. V was cut by 4 bases and J by 3 bases, with 8 bases left in between. The chain's CDR3 is CASSYSRTDTQYF. CDR3 nucleotides: TGTGCCAGCAGTTATAGCAGAACAGATACGCAGTATTTT.

This clonotype was observed a handful of times. The chain has TRBV20-1 and TRBJ1-2, with 10 bases lining up with TRBD1. V was pared by 3 bases and J by 3 bases, with 7 bases of the junction left unmatched. The CDR3 length is 15 residues. The V gene's germline CDR1 is DFQATT and CDR2 SNEGSKA (reference sequence). CDR3 DNA: TGCAGTGCTAGTGCCCTGACAGGGGGCTACTATGGCTACACCTTC. It codes for CSASALTGGYYGYTF.

Remarks on this clonotype: This may be a read error: a much more frequent sequence differs by one nucleotide. The CDR3 here is CVSSEAERGGWTDTQYF. Here the CDR3 DNA reads TGTGTCAGCAGTGAAGCAGAGCGGGGGGGCTGGACAGATACGCAGTATTTT. The chain is built from TRBV6-1 and TRBJ2-3; 10 bases fit TRBD2. Looked up from germline, CDR1 is MNHNS and CDR2 is SASEGT. The CDR3 sequence is 17 residues long.

This clonotype came up many times. CDR3 region: CASSLSEGQTRGQYF. CDR3 coding DNA: TGTGCCAGCAGCTTATCTGAGGGGCAGACTCGGGGGCAGTACTTC. The chain couples TRBV11-2 to TRBJ2-7, with D perhaps TRBD1 or TRBD2 (5 bases each). This CDR3 has 15 amino acids. Deletions cut 2 bases from V and 9 bases from J, with 20 bases between. Germline loops: CDR1 SGHAT, CDR2 FQNNGV.

There are a few counts of this clonotype. This chain connects TRBV2 to TRBJ2-5; either TRBD1 or TRBD2 may supply D (5 bases each). This CDR3 region has 15 residues. CDR1 and CDR2 from the germline V gene are SNHLY and FYNNEI. V was cut by 6 bases and J by 2 bases, with 16 bases left in between. The CDR3 sequence is CASSPRRGLQETQYF. In nucleotides, the CDR3 is TGTGCCAGCAGCCCACGTCGGGGCCTACAAGAGACCCAGTACTTC.

This clonotype was counted only a few times. The chain carries TRBV2 and TRBJ2-5; the D gene is possibly TRBD2 (6 bases). This CDR3 spans 13 amino acids. Looked up from germline, CDR1 is SNHLY and CDR2 is FYNNEI. Trimming left V 7 bases short and J 5 bases short, with 14 bases between. CDR3 amino acids: CASTLGLPETQYF. CDR3 nucleotides: TGTGCCAGCACCCTTGGACTACCCGAGACCCAGTACTTC.

This clonotype has more than one count but fewer than ten. The rearrangement links TRBV3-1 to TRBJ2-7; 12 nucleotides agree with TRBD2. Germline V gives CDR1 LGHDT, CDR2 YNNKEL (reference sequence). The CDR3 consists of 16 residues. J gave up 0 bases and V 2 bases, and 2 bases lay outside the gene matches. Here the CDR3 reads CASSQRLAGVSYEQYF. DNA for the CDR3: TGTGCCAGCAGCCAAAGACTAGCGGGGGTCTCCTACGAGCAGTACTTC.

In its sample, this clonotype was seen many times. V usage is TRBV2 and J usage is TRBJ1-6; possible D gene TRBD1, 6 bases. The CDR3 totals 14 residues. Trimming took off 3 bases at V and 6 bases at J, with 9 bases between the two ends. The germline CDR1 and CDR2 sequences are SNHLY and FYNNEI. The CDR3 DNA reads TGTGCCAGCAGTGAGGTAGGGGGTAATTCACCCCTCCACTTT. This encodes CASSEVGGNSPLHF.

This clonotype was found many times. The rearrangement joins TRBV7-9 to TRBJ2-2; D is undetermined. Germline V gene data show CDR1 as SEHNR and CDR2 as FQNEAQ (reference sequence). With 2 bases removed from V and 16 bases from J, the gap between germline ends came to 11 bases. The CDR3 has 11 residues. The CDR3 bases are TGTGCCAGCAGCTTAAACCTCTTGCCGTTTTTT. This encodes CASSLNLLPFF.

The chain recombines TRBV7-2 with TRBJ2-2, with TRBD1 as a possible D gene (5 bases). Germline CDR1 and CDR2: SGHTA and FQGNSA. Trimming stripped 1 base from V and 1 base from J, with 19 bases between. The CDR3 is 19 amino acids. CDR3 DNA sequence: TGTGCCAGCAGCTTAGGTGGGGCGAAGGCTTCGGGGAACACCGGGGAGCTGTTTTTT. This gives the protein CASSLGGAKASGNTGELFF.

Ten or more counts support this clonotype. The chain uses TRBV30 and TRBJ2-1, with 8 bases matching TRBD2. With 2 bases clipped from V and 8 bases from J, the junction kept 5 bases outside the gene matches. The CDR3 extends over 13 amino acids. CDR1 is GTSNPN and CDR2 is SVGIG in the germline V gene (reference sequence). This CDR3 is CAWSNGRGDEQFF. The CDR3, as DNA: TGTGCCTGGAGTAACGGGAGGGGTGATGAGCAGTTCTTC.